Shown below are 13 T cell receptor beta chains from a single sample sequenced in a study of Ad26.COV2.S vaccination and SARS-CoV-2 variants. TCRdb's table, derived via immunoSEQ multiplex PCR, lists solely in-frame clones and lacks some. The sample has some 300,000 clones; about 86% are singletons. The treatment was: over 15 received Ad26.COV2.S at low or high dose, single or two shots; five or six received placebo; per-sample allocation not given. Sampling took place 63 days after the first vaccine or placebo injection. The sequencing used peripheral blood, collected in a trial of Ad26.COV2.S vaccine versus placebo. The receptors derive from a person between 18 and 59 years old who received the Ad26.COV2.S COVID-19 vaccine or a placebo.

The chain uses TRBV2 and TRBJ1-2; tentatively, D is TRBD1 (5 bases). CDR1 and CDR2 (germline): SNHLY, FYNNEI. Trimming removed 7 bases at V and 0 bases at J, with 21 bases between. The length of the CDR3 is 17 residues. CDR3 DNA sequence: TGTGCCAGCAACCCCTTCGCCGACAGAGCCGCTAACTATGGCTACACCTTC. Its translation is CASNPFADRAANYGYTF.

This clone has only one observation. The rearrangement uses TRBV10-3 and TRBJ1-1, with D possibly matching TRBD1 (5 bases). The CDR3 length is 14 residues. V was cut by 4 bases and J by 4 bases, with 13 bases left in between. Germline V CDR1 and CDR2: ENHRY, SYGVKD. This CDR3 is CAISGRAGGTEAFF. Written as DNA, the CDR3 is TGTGCCATCAGTGGCAGGGCAGGTGGCACTGAAGCTTTCTTT.

Here the CDR3 reads CASSPPDTSGFNYGYTF. The CDR3 DNA follows: TGTGCCAGCTCCCCCCCGGACACCTCGGGATTTAACTATGGCTACACCTTC. J is TRBJ1-2 and V is TRBV18; the D gene is possibly TRBD1 (5 bases). Germline V lookup: CDR1 KGHSH, CDR2 LQKENI. V shed 6 bases and J shed 1 base, with 21 bases lying between them. This CDR3 spans 17 amino acids.

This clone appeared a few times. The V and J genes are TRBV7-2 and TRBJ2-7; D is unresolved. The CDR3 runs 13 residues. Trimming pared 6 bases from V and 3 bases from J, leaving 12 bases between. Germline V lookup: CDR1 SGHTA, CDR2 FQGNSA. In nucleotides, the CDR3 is TGTGCCAGCAGGCCTGGGCCTAACTACGAGCAGTACTTC. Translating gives CASRPGPNYEQYF.

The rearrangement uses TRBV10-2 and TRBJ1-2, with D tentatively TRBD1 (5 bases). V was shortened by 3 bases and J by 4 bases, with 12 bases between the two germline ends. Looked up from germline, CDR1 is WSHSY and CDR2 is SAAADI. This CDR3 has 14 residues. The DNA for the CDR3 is TGCGCCAGCAGTGAAAGCAGGGCACCCTATGGCTACACCTTC. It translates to CASSESRAPYGYTF.

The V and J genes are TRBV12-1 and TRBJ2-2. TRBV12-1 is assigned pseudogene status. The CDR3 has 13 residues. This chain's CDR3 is CASMGWNTGELFF. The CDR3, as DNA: TGTGCCAGCATGGGATGGAACACCGGGGAGCTGTTTTTT.

CDR3 in DNA: TGTGCCAGCAGGGGTCGGGAGAACACTGAAGCTTTCTTT. As protein: CASRGRENTEAFF. The rearrangement links TRBV5-8 to TRBJ1-1; D unresolved. Trimming stripped 5 bases from V and 1 base from J, with 9 bases between. The CDR3 contains 13 residues. Germline CDR1 is SGHTS and CDR2 is YDEGEE.

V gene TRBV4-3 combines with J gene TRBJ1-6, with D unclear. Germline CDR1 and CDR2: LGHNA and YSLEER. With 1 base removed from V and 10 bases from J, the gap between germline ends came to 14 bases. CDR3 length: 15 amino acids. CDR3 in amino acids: CASSQVVGGYSPLHF. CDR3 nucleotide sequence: TGCGCCAGCAGCCAAGTGGTGGGTGGTTACTCACCCCTCCACTTT.

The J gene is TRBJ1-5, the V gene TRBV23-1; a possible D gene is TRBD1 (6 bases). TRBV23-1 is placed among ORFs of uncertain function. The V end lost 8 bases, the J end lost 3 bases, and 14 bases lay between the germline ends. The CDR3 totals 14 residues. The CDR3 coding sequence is TGCGCCAGCGGAGACAGGCGGAACAATCAGCCCCAGCATTTT. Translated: CASGDRRNNQPQHF.

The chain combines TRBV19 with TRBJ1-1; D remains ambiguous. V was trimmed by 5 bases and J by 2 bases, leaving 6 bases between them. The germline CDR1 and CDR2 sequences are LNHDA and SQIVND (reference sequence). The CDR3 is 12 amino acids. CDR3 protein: CASSQTNTEAFF. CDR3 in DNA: TGTGCCAGTAGTCAAACCAACACTGAAGCTTTCTTT.

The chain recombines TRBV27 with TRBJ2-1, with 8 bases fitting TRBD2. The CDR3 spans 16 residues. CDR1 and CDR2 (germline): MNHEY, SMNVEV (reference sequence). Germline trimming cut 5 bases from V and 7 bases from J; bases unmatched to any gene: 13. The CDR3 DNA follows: TGTGCCAGCAGTCCACGGGGAGCGGGGGTTGCGAATGAGCAGTTCTTC. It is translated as CASSPRGAGVANEQFF.

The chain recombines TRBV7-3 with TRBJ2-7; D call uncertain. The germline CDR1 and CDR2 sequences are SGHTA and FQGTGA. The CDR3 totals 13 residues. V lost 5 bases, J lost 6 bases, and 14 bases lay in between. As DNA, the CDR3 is TGTGCCAGCAGCGCCCAACCAACGGCCGAGCAGTACTTC. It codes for CASSAQPTAEQYF. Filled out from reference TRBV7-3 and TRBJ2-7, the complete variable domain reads GAGVSQTPSNKVTEKGKYVELRCDPISGHTALYWYRQSLGQGPEFLIYFQGTGAADDSGLPNDRFFAVRPEGSVSTLKIQRTERGDSAVYLCASSAQPTAEQYFGPGTRLTVT.

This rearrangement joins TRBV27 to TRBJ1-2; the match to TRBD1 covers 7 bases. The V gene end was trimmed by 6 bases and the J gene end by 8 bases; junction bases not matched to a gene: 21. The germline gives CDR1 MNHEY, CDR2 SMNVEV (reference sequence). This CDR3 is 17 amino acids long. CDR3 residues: CASRSGGTSELVSGYTF. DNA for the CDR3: TGTGCCAGCAGATCAGGGGGGACAAGTGAATTAGTGAGCGGCTACACCTTC.